These 30 T cell receptor beta chains originate from one sample sequenced in a study of T-cell reconstitution after alpha-beta-depleted transplantation in children. Unique molecular identifiers were incorporated during preparation of the TCRbeta library. Via MiXCR, TCRdb re-called the PCR reads, giving one row per CDR3 protein. The table lists around 370,000 distinct CDR3 sequences, about a sixth of them singletons. The starting material was PBMCs, mostly from graft donor cells, obtained 360 days after TCRalphabeta/CD19-depleted stem cell transplant. These receptors came from a male patient between 2 and 15 years old who had a stem cell transplant for acute lymphoblastic leukemia, so the T cells may come from the graft donor.

The chain couples TRBV4-2 to TRBJ1-3; perhaps TRBD1 as D (6 bases). This CDR3 has 18 amino acids. The V end was cut by 1 base, the J end by 0 bases, with 16 bases between. CDR1 LGHNA and CDR2 YNFKEQ come from the germline V gene. CDR3 sequence (DNA): TGTGCCAGCAGCCAAGTAGGGGGACCTTCCTTCTCTGGAAACACCATATATTTT. Protein: CASSQVGGPSFSGNTIYF.

V usage is TRBV6-5 and J usage is TRBJ2-2; D may be TRBD1 or TRBD2 (7 bases each). The CDR3 consists of 12 residues. Germline V gene sequence: CDR1 MNHEY, CDR2 SVGAGI. The V and J ends lost 2 bases and 15 bases respectively, with 13 bases between them. CDR3 in DNA: TGTGCCAGCAGTTACCTGGGAGGGGGCTTGTTTTTT. Protein product: CASSYLGGGLFF.

The table lists this clonotype with a few counts. The gene calls are TRBV7-9 and TRBJ2-7, with D perhaps TRBD2 (6 bases). V lost 7 bases and J 5 bases, leaving 15 bases between the germline ends. This CDR3 contains 13 residues. Germline loops: CDR1 SEHNR, CDR2 FQNEAQ (reference sequence). CDR3 protein: CASTVGSNNEQYF. As DNA, the CDR3 is TGTGCCAGCACGGTCGGGAGCAATAACGAGCAGTACTTC.

V gene TRBV30 combines with J gene TRBJ1-2; 10 nucleotides line up with TRBD1. The germline V gene encodes CDR1 GTSNPN and CDR2 SVGIG (reference sequence). V dropped 0 bases and J dropped 7; count of bases not matched to a gene: 2. The CDR3 sequence is 13 residues long. CDR3 coding DNA: TGTGCCTGGAGTGTCGGACAGGGGGTTGGCTACACCTTC. As protein: CAWSVGQGVGYTF.

Many counts were recorded for this clonotype. The rearrangement uses TRBV9 and TRBJ2-3, with D perhaps matching TRBD2 (5 bases). This CDR3 is 18 amino acids long. CDR1 is SGDLS and CDR2 is YYNGEE in the germline V gene. V dropped 4 bases and J dropped 3 bases, with 24 bases sitting between them. The CDR3 sequence: CASSPPLASGGNTDTQYF. The CDR3 DNA is TGTGCCAGCAGCCCCCCTCTCGCGAGCGGAGGCAATACAGATACGCAGTATTTT.

This clonotype was detected many times. The CDR3 bases are TGTGCCATCAGTGAGTCGTCCGGGGCGACAGGGAGGCCAGATACGCAGTATTTT. Translation gives CAISESSGATGRPDTQYF. The V call is TRBV10-3, the J call TRBJ2-3, with D tentatively TRBD1 (7 bases). Trimming stripped 0 bases from V and 4 bases from J, with 20 bases between. CDR3 length: 18 residues. Germline V lookup: CDR1 ENHRY, CDR2 SYGVKD.

This clonotype was found many times. The V call is TRBV2, the J call TRBJ1-1; 8 nucleotides align to TRBD1. The germline gives CDR1 SNHLY, CDR2 FYNNEI. V dropped 7 bases and J dropped 5; count of bases not matched to a gene: 6. The CDR3 loop spans 13 amino acids. For the CDR3, the DNA is TGTGCCAGCATCAGGGGGCTAGGAACTGAAGCTTTCTTT. Translated: CASIRGLGTEAFF.

This clonotype was counted between two and nine times. The V and J genes are TRBV20-1 and TRBJ2-7, with 13 bases identical to TRBD2. The germline CDR1 and CDR2 sequences are DFQATT and SNEGSKA (reference sequence). The trim removed 1 base at V and 6 bases at J, leaving 9 bases unmatched. This CDR3 contains 16 residues. CDR3 amino acids: CSARGVKGLAGAEQYF. CDR3 sequence (DNA): TGCAGTGCTAGAGGGGTTAAAGGACTAGCGGGAGCCGAGCAGTACTTC.

This clonotype was detected many times. The rearrangement uses TRBV5-6 and TRBJ2-7; the D gene could be TRBD1 or TRBD2 (5 bases each). With 5 bases removed from V and 4 bases from J, the gap between germline ends came to 22 bases. Germline CDR1 is SGHDT and CDR2 is YYEEEE. There are 16 residues in the CDR3. The CDR3: CASSPLLQGAPYEQYF. Written as DNA, the CDR3 is TGTGCCAGCAGTCCATTACTTCAGGGAGCCCCATACGAGCAGTACTTC. Full variable domain (rest looked up from reference TRBV5-6 and TRBJ2-7): DAGVTQSPTHLIKTRGQQVTLRCSPKSGHDTVSWYQQALGQGPQFIFQYYEEEERQRGNFPDRFSGHQFPNYSSELNVNALLLGDSALYLCASSPLLQGAPYEQYFGPGTRLTVT.

This clonotype was seen a handful of times. The chain uses TRBV20-1 and TRBJ2-7, with D hard to call. Germline assignment: CDR1 DFQATT and CDR2 SNEGSKA (reference sequence). V lost 3 bases to trimming and J lost 3 bases, with 6 bases between them. This CDR3 spans 11 amino acids. The CDR3 DNA sequence: TGCAGTGCTAGTCTTGACTACGAGCAGTACTTC. It specifies CSASLDYEQYF.

This clonotype was seen only a few times. V is TRBV5-1 and J is TRBJ2-1; 8 nucleotides agree with TRBD2. The V gene end was trimmed by 5 bases and the J gene end by 2 bases; junction bases not matched to a gene: 3. The CDR3 is 14 amino acids. Germline V gene lookup returns CDR1 SGHRS and CDR2 YFSETQ. CDR3 sequence (DNA): TGCGCCAGCAGTTGGACTAGCCCCTACAATGAGCAGTTCTTC. Translating it yields CASSWTSPYNEQFF.

This clonotype was detected many times. The chain carries TRBV5-1 and TRBJ2-7; maybe TRBD1 (6 bases). V gave up 4 bases and J gave up 3 bases, with 14 bases separating them. CDR3 length equals 14 residues. CDR1 is SGHRS, CDR2 YFSETQ, per germline. CDR3 sequence: CASSHGDTYYEQYF. CDR3 coding DNA: TGCGCCAGCAGCCACGGGGACACCTACTACGAGCAGTACTTC.

J is TRBJ2-3 and V is TRBV12-3 or TRBV12-4; 8 nucleotides align to TRBD2. V shed 5 bases, J shed 1 base, and the junction held 8 bases outside the gene matches. This CDR3 is built from 16 residues. The CDR3, as DNA: TGTGCCAGCAGTCCGTGGACTAGCCCCGGCACAGATACGCAGTATTTT. Encoded protein: CASSPWTSPGTDTQYF.

This clonotype was seen a handful of times. The chain joins TRBV24-1 to TRBJ2-3; D gene uncertain. Between the trimmed V and J ends, which lost 3 bases and 4 bases, there was a span of 4 bases. Germline V gene sequence: CDR1 KGHDR, CDR2 SFDVKD. CDR3 size: 12 residues. In nucleotides, the CDR3 is TGTGCCACCAGTGATGATGCAGATACGCAGTATTTT. This sequence encodes CATSDDADTQYF.

This clonotype was detected ten times or more. The chain joins TRBV10-3 to TRBJ2-1, with D perhaps TRBD1 or TRBD2 (6 bases each). Germline CDR1 ENHRY, CDR2 SYGVKD. The CDR3 runs to 14 residues. The V and J ends lost 0 bases and 9 bases respectively, with 12 bases between them. CDR3 protein: CAISESFGGGEQFF. The CDR3 DNA is TGTGCCATCAGTGAGTCGTTTGGAGGGGGTGAGCAGTTCTTC.

This clonotype appeared a few times. The V call is TRBV4-1, the J call TRBJ2-1; D could derive from TRBD1 or TRBD2 (5 bases each). Germline V gives CDR1 MGHRA, CDR2 YSYEKL. This CDR3 is built from 16 residues. The V gene lost 4 bases and the J gene lost 0 bases, with 13 bases spanning the gap. The CDR3 here is CASSPEPGPSYNEQFF. The CDR3 DNA follows: TGCGCCAGCAGCCCTGAACCGGGACCCTCCTACAATGAGCAGTTCTTC.

The chain carries TRBV24-1 and TRBJ2-3; D gene unclear. Germline assignment: CDR1 KGHDR and CDR2 SFDVKD. This CDR3 region has 11 residues. V was shortened by 10 bases and J by 5 bases, with 9 bases between the two germline ends. DNA of the CDR3: TGTGCCACTCAGGACCGAGATACGCAGTATTTT. It specifies CATQDRDTQYF.

This chain joins TRBV11-1 and TRBJ2-1; TRBD2 aligns across 7 bases. The CDR3 is made up of 18 amino acids. Germline-derived CDR1 and CDR2 are SGHAT and FQDESV (reference sequence). After removal of 1 base from V and 6 bases from J, the junction contained 15 bases not matched to a gene. In DNA, the CDR3 is TGTGCCAGCAGCTTAGGAGCCCTTACTCGACTAGCTCCCAATGAGCAGTTCTTC. It is translated as CASSLGALTRLAPNEQFF.

The J gene is TRBJ2-3, the V gene TRBV7-2, with D possibly matching TRBD2 (5 bases). The germline CDR1 and CDR2 sequences are SGHTA and FQGNSA. V dropped 3 bases and J dropped 6 bases, with 16 bases sitting between them. The CDR3 covers 15 residues. CDR3 DNA sequence: TGTGCCAGCAGCTTCCGCGGACCGACGGGGGATACGCAGTATTTT. Translating it yields CASSFRGPTGDTQYF.

The chain couples TRBV28 to TRBJ1-5, with a weak D call TRBD1 (6 bases). V was cut by 6 bases and J by 3 bases, with 18 bases left in between. The CDR3 is 16 amino acids. Germline V gene lookup returns CDR1 MDHEN and CDR2 SYDVKM. The CDR3 sequence: CASRGAPSRFNQPQHF. In DNA, the CDR3 is TGTGCCAGCAGGGGGGCCCCAAGTAGGTTCAATCAGCCCCAGCATTTT.

This clonotype came up a few times. This rearrangement joins TRBV29-1 to TRBJ1-1, with D unclear. Looked up from germline, CDR1 is SQVTM and CDR2 is ANQGSEA. V gave up 2 bases and J gave up 1 base, with 8 bases separating them. CDR3 length equals 13 residues. The chain's CDR3 is CSVEKRPNTEAFF. In DNA form, the CDR3 reads TGCAGCGTTGAAAAGCGCCCGAACACTGAAGCTTTCTTT.

CDR3 residues: CASSQDWSEGSQETQYF. CDR3 bases: TGTGCCAGCAGCCAAGATTGGTCGGAGGGATCCCAAGAGACCCAGTACTTC. The genes are TRBV3-1 and TRBJ2-5; tentative D call: TRBD2 (6 bases). Trimming pared 0 bases from V and 1 base from J, leaving 15 bases between. This CDR3 has 17 residues. CDR1 and CDR2 (germline): LGHDT, YNNKEL (reference sequence).

This clonotype was detected a few times. The genes are TRBV29-1 and TRBJ2-7, with unresolved D. Trimming shortened V by 6 bases and J by 2 bases, and 20 bases separated the two germline ends. The CDR3 sequence is 15 residues long. Germline V gene lookup returns CDR1 SQVTM and CDR2 ANQGSEA. The CDR3 nucleotides read TGCAGCGTCGCAGCCTCTGTCCAGACGCCCTACGAGCAGTACTTC. This codes for CSVAASVQTPYEQYF.

The chain links TRBV6-1 to TRBJ2-1; D unresolved. Trimming removed 4 bases at V and 4 bases at J, with 17 bases between. Germline values: CDR1 MNHNS, CDR2 SASEGT. CDR3 length: 16 amino acids. The CDR3 region is CASSAPLFGKYNEQFF. In DNA form, the CDR3 reads TGTGCCAGCAGTGCCCCGCTATTTGGGAAGTACAATGAGCAGTTCTTC.

This clonotype was detected a few times. The chain links TRBV29-1 to TRBJ2-5, with TRBD2 matching over 9 bases. This CDR3 is built from 14 residues. V lost 2 bases, J lost 3 bases, and 4 bases stayed unmatched. Looked up from germline, CDR1 is SQVTM and CDR2 is ANQGSEA. The CDR3 DNA sequence: TGCAGCGTTGAACTCCCTAGCGGGGAAGAGACCCAGTACTTC. Encoded protein: CSVELPSGEETQYF.

This clonotype was seen repeatedly, ten times or more. The chain couples TRBV25-1 to TRBJ2-5; D call uncertain. Germline CDR1 MGHDK, CDR2 SYGVNS. This CDR3 spans 14 amino acids. The V and J ends lost 1 base and 2 bases respectively, with 8 bases between them. The CDR3 sequence: CASSEFVEQETQYF. CDR3 nucleotide sequence: TGTGCCAGCAGTGAATTTGTCGAACAAGAGACCCAGTACTTC.

This clonotype occurred many times. CDR3 region: CASSGPYTGELFF. For the CDR3, the DNA is TGTGCCAGCAGCGGACCTTACACCGGGGAGCTGTTTTTT. The chain uses TRBV7-3 and TRBJ2-2; D remains ambiguous. V was shortened by 5 bases and J by 3 bases, with 7 bases between the two germline ends. Per germline, CDR1 SGHTA and CDR2 FQGTGA. CDR3 length: 13 amino acids. Variable domain in full (rest from reference TRBV7-3 and TRBJ2-2): GAGVSQTPSNKVTEKGKYVELRCDPISGHTALYWYRQSLGQGPEFLIYFQGTGAADDSGLPNDRFFAVRPEGSVSTLKIQRTERGDSAVYLCASSGPYTGELFFGEGSRLTVL.

This clonotype came up a few times. The rearrangement links TRBV4-1 to TRBJ2-5, with D possibly TRBD2 on 6 matching bases. CDR3 length: 15 amino acids. The ends were cut back, 3 bases at V and 5 bases at J, with 16 bases in the middle. The germline gives CDR1 MGHRA, CDR2 YSYEKL. The CDR3, as DNA: TGCGCCAGCAGCCATCCGGGCGGGGAGAGGGAGACCCAGTACTTC. Protein sequence: CASSHPGGERETQYF.

This clonotype was picked up a small number of times. V is TRBV28 and J is TRBJ2-5, with a tentative D call TRBD2 (6 bases). CDR3 length: 15 residues. Germline loops: CDR1 MDHEN, CDR2 SYDVKM. V dropped 3 bases and J dropped 5 bases, with 16 bases sitting between them. The chain's CDR3 is CASSFRVGRQETQYF. CDR3 nucleotides: TGTGCCAGCAGTTTTAGAGTGGGGAGGCAGGAGACCCAGTACTTC. Full variable domain (rest looked up from reference TRBV28 and TRBJ2-5): DVKVTQSSRYLVKRTGEKVFLECVQDMDHENMFWYRQDPGLGLRLIYFSYDVKMKEKGDIPEGYSVSREKKERFSLILESASTNQTSMYLCASSFRVGRQETQYFGPGTRLLVL.

This clonotype was recorded only once. This chain links TRBV18 with TRBJ1-2, with a possible D match to TRBD1 (6 bases). CDR3 length: 13 residues. The ends were cut back, 8 bases at V and 8 bases at J, with 18 bases in the middle. Germline V CDR1 and CDR2: KGHSH, LQKENI. In DNA, the CDR3 is TGTGCCAGCACCGACAGGTCACGGGGGGGCTACACCTTC. Translating gives CASTDRSRGGYTF.